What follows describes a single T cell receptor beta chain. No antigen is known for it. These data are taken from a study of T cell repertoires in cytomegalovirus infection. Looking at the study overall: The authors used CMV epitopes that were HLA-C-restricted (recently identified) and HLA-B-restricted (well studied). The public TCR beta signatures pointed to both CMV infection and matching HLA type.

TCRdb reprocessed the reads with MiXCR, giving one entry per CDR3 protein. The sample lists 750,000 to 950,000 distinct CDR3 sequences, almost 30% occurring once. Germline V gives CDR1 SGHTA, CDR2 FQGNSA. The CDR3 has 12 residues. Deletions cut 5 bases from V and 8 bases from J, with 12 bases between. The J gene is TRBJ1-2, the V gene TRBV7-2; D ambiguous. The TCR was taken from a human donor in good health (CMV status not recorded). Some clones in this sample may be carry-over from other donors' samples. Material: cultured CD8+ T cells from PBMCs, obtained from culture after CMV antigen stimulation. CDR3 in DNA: TGTGCCAGCAGCAAGAGCGGCCGGGGCTACACCTTC. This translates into CASSKSGRGYTF. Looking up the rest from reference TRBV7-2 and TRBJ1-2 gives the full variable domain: GAGVSQSPSNKVTEKGKDVELRCDPISGHTALYWYRQSLGQGLEFLIYFQGNSAPDKSGLPSDRFSAERTGGSVSTLTIQRTQQEDSAVYLCASSKSGRGYTFGSGTRLTVV.